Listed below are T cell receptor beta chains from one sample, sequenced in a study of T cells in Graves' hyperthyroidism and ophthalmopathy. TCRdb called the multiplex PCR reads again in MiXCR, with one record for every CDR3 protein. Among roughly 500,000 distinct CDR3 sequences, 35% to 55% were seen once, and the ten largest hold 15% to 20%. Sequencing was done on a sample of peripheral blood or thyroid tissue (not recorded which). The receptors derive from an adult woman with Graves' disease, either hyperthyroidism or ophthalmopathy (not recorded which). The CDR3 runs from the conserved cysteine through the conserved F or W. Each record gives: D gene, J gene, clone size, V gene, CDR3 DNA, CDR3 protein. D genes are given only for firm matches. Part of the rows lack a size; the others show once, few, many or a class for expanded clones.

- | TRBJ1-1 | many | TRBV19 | TGTGCCAGTAGGCCCGGGACTCTCACTGAAGCTTTCTTT | CASRPGTLTEAFF
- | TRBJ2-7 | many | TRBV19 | TGTGCCAGTAGTGTACAGAGCTCCTACGAGCAGTACTTC | CASSVQSSYEQYF
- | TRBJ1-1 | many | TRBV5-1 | TGCGCCAGCAGCTTGGGGCAACCTGGGGCCACTGAAGCTTTCTTT | CASSLGQPGATEAFF
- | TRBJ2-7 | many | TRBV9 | TGTGCCAGCAGCGTAGGCGTCAGCCCCTACGAGCAGTACTTC | CASSVGVSPYEQYF
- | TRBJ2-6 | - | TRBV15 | TGTGCCACCAGCAGTGTAAGTTTAGGGGACTCTGGGGCCAACGTCCTGACTTTC | CATSSVSLGDSGANVLTF
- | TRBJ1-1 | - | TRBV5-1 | TGCGCCGGCAGCTCCACAGGGTTGAACACTGAAGCTTTCTTT | CAGSSTGLNTEAFF
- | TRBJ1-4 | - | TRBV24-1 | TGTGCCACCAGTGATCCCGGCCCAGTTCCGTCAGATGAAAAACTGTTTTTT | CATSDPGPVPSDEKLFF
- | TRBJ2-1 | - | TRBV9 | TGTGCCAGCAGCGTAGGGAACTACCCACCTGAGCAGTTCTTC | CASSVGNYPPEQFF
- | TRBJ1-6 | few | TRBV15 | TGTGCCACCAGCAGAGAACCTCTCACCACCGGAGGGTCCTATAATTCACCCCTCCACTTT | CATSREPLTTGGSYNSPLHF
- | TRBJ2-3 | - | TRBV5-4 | TGTGCCAGCAGCTTGTCGGTGGGGGATACGCAGTATTTT | CASSLSVGDTQYF
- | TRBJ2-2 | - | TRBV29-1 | TGCAGCGTTGACGATCCCAGGGTTCGGGGCGGCACCGGGGAGCTGTTTTTT | CSVDDPRVRGGTGELFF
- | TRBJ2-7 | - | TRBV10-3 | TGTGCCATCAGTGAGTCACCCGAGCAGTACTTC | CAISESPEQYF
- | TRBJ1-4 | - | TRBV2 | TGTGCCAGCAGTGGAGGTCCTAATGAAAAACTGTTTTTT | CASSGGPNEKLFF
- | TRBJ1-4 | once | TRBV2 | TGTGCCAGCAGTGTCGAGGCAGCAACTAATGAAAAACTGTTTTTC | CASSVEAATNEKLFF
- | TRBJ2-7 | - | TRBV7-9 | TGTGCCAGCAGCCCACAGGGTGTTTCCTACGAGCAGTACTTC | CASSPQGVSYEQYF
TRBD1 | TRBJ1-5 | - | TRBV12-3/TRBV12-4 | TGTGCCAGCACCAACAGGGGGCATCAGCCCCAGCATTTT | CASTNRGHQPQHF
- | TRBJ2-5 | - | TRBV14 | TGTGCCAGCAGCCCATCGAGAGTGGGGGTAACCCTGTACTTC | CASSPSRVGVTLYF
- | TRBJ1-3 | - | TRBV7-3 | TGTGCCAGCAGCTTAGGGCCCCCTGGAAACACCATATATTTT | CASSLGPPGNTIYF
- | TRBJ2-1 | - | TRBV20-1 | TGCAGTGCTACGGGGTCATTCTCCTACAATGAGCAGTTCTTC | CSATGSFSYNEQFF
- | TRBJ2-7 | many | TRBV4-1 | TGCGCCAGCAGCCATACGAAAGGGTCGAAGGGCGAGCAGTACTTC | CASSHTKGSKGEQYF
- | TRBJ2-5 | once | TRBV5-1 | TGCGCCAGCAGCTCGGTCCCACAGGGCAGAGAGACCCAGTACTTC | CASSSVPQGRETQYF
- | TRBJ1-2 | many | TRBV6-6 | TGTGCCAGCAGTTACAAGGCCTATGGCTACACCTTC | CASSYKAYGYTF
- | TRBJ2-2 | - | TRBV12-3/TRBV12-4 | TGTGCCAGCAGTCCCCTTCCCCACGTCGGAGATGAATACACCGGGGAGCTGTTTTTT | CASSPLPHVGDEYTGELFF
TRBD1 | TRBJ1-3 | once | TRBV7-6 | TGTGCCAGCAGCCTCGGACAGGGGGCCCTTAACACCATATATTTT | CASSLGQGALNTIYF
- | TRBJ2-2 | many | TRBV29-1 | TGCAGCGTTCTTCAGGGGACGACCGGGGAGCTGTTTTTT | CSVLQGTTGELFF
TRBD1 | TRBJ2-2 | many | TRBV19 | TGTGCCAGTATAGACAGGGGAGACGGCGGGGAGCTGTTTTTT | CASIDRGDGGELFF
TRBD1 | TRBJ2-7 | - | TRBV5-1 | TGCGCCAGCAGCCACGGACAGGGAAGCGAGCAGTACTTC | CASSHGQGSEQYF
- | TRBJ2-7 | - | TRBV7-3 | TGTGCCAGCAGCTTCCAGGACAGTCGATCCTACGAGCAGTACTTC | CASSFQDSRSYEQYF
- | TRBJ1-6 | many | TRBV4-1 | TGCGCCAGCAGCCAAGGCCGACCTTGGGCCCTCTCCTATAATTCACCCCTCCACTTT | CASSQGRPWALSYNSPLHF
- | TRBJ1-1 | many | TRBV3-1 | TGTGCCAGCAGCCAAGACACAGCGAACACTGAAGCTTTCTTT | CASSQDTANTEAFF
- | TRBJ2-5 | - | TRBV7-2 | TGTGCCAGCAGCTTAGTGGCCAGGCAAGCCCAGTACTTC | CASSLVARQAQYF
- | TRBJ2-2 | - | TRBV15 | TGTGCCACCAACGGGATCAGGGATTCCGGGGAGCTGTTTTTT | CATNGIRDSGELFF
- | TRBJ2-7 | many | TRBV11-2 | TGTGCCAGCAGCTTAGGAGGGGACCCCTACGAGCAGTACTTC | CASSLGGDPYEQYF
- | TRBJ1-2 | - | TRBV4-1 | TGCGCCAGCAGCCAAGAGGCGAGCTATGGCTACACCTTC | CASSQEASYGYTF
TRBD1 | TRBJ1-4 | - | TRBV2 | TGTGCCAGCACCTTGACAGGGGACGAAAAACTGTTTTTT | CASTLTGDEKLFF
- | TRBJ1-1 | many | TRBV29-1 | TGCAGCGTTGATGGGGTAAACACTGAAGCTTTCTTT | CSVDGVNTEAFF
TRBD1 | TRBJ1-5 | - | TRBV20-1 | TGCAGTGCCTCGGACAGGGCGGGTCAGCCCCAGCATTTT | CSASDRAGQPQHF
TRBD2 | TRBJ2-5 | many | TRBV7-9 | TGTGCCAGCAGTACCGGGACTAGCGGGAGAATCGAGACCCAGTACTTC | CASSTGTSGRIETQYF
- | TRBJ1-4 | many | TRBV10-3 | TGTGCCAGCGGGACAAGCTATGAAAAACTGTTTTTT | CASGTSYEKLFF
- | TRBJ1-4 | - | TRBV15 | TGTGCCACCAGCAGAGATCTACAGCGTAATGAAAAACTGTTTTTT | CATSRDLQRNEKLFF
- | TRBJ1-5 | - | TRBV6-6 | TGTGCCAGCACAGATACTCTCAAGGATCAGCCCCAGCATTTT | CASTDTLKDQPQHF
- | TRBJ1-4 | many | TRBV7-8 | TGTGCCAGCAGCTCCGAAGACGGGGCAGATGGAGAAAAACTGTTTTTT | CASSSEDGADGEKLFF
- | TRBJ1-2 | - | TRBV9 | TGTGCCAGCAGCGTTCAGGGCGGGACTGATGCGAATGGCTCCACCTTC | CASSVQGGTDANGSTF
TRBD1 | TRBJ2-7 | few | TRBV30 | TGTGCCTGGAGTGTTCCCGGGACAGGGATTGGCGAGCAGTACTTC | CAWSVPGTGIGEQYF
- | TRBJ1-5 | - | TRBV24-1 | TGTGCCACCAGTCATGGACACCAGACGCCCCAGCATTTT | CATSHGHQTPQHF
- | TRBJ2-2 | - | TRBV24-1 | TGTGCCACCAGTGCTAGTGTTAGCGGTTTCACCGGGGAGCTGTTTTTT | CATSASVSGFTGELFF